The 26 T cell receptor beta chains below all came from one sample that was sequenced in a study of blood T cell repertoires in COVID-19. TCRdb's table, derived via immunoSEQ multiplex PCR, lists solely in-frame clones and lacks some. The sample records some 510,000 clones, roughly 90% being singletons. Sequenced sample: PBMCs or T cells enriched from blood (not recorded which). The receptor set was obtained from a woman between 40 and 55 years old who had recovered from COVID-19.

Comment on this clone: At one boundary the junction diverges from the germline segment, which might be a read error. As DNA, the CDR3 is TGTGCCAGCAGCGATTCACGCATCCGGGACAGATTT. It encodes CASSDSRIRDRF. The chain recombines TRBV2 with TRBJ1-1, with 7 bases matching TRBD1. CDR3 size: 12 residues. CDR1 and CDR2 (germline): SNHLY, FYNNEI.

The chain is built from TRBV6-5 and TRBJ2-7; a weak D match, TRBD2 (6 bases). The CDR3 runs to 15 residues. Trimming took 1 base from V and 1 from J, leaving 11 bases between them. Germline values: CDR1 MNHEY, CDR2 SVGAGI. CDR3 protein: CASSYLGDSSYEQYF. CDR3 coding DNA: TGTGCCAGCAGTTACTTAGGGGACTCATCCTACGAGCAGTACTTC.

This clone was observed once. V is TRBV12-3 or TRBV12-4 and J is TRBJ1-2; 8 nucleotides line up with TRBD1. The CDR3 spans 13 residues. Trimming cost V 3 bases and J 6 bases; bases outside gene matches: 3. Written as DNA, the CDR3 is TGTGCCAGCAGTTTTCGCAGGGGGCATGGCTACACCTTC. Translating gives CASSFRRGHGYTF.

J is TRBJ1-4 and V is TRBV4-3; D is uncertain. V was cut by 0 bases and J by 0 bases, with 5 bases left in between. CDR1 is LGHNA, CDR2 YSLEER, per germline. The length of the CDR3 is 15 residues. Written as DNA, the CDR3 is TGCGCCAGCAGCCAAGACAGTGCAACTAATGAAAAACTGTTTTTT. Translated, it gives CASSQDSATNEKLFF.

V gene TRBV18 combines with J gene TRBJ1-1, with D unclear. V lost 6 bases, J lost 8 bases, and 10 bases lay in between. The CDR3 is made up of 11 amino acids. Germline V gene data show CDR1 as KGHSH and CDR2 as LQKENI. DNA of the CDR3: TGTGCCAGCTCCCAGACTACGGAAGCTTTCTTT. It encodes CASSQTTEAFF.

The chain combines TRBV7-7 with TRBJ1-1; D might be TRBD1 (5 bases). There are 13 residues in the CDR3. V was shortened by 6 bases and J by 3 bases, with 11 bases between the two germline ends. The germline V gene has CDR1 SSHAT and CDR2 FNYEAQ (reference sequence). The CDR3 DNA is TGTGCCAGCAGTCCAGGGATGGACACTGAAGCTTTCTTT. It is translated as CASSPGMDTEAFF.

The V and J genes are TRBV10-3 and TRBJ1-2, with 9 bases fitting TRBD1. J lost 3 bases, V lost 6 bases, and 8 bases had no gene match. CDR1 is ENHRY and CDR2 is SYGVKD in the germline V gene. The CDR3 has 15 amino acids. Here the CDR3 reads CAIRPDRGIDYGYTF. As DNA, the CDR3 is TGTGCCATCAGACCGGACAGGGGTATAGACTATGGCTACACCTTC.

The J gene is TRBJ2-7, the V gene TRBV6-5, with a tentative D call TRBD1 (6 bases). From germline, CDR1 is MNHEY and CDR2 SVGAGI. The CDR3 consists of 16 residues. Trimming stripped 0 bases from V and 0 bases from J, with 12 bases between. In DNA, the CDR3 is TGTGCCAGCAGTTACTCGCCGACAGGAGACTCCTACGAGCAGTACTTC. Translated: CASSYSPTGDSYEQYF.

J is TRBJ1-2 and V is TRBV7-2; TRBD1 matches at 8 bases. The CDR3 covers 14 residues. Germline loops: CDR1 SGHTA, CDR2 FQGNSA. After removal of 1 base from V and 4 bases from J, the junction contained 2 bases not matched to a gene. The CDR3 protein is CASSLEDRVYGYTF. In DNA, the CDR3 is TGTGCCAGCAGCTTAGAGGACAGGGTCTATGGCTACACCTTC.

The rearrangement links TRBV2 to TRBJ1-2, with D possibly matching TRBD1 (6 bases). CDR1 is SNHLY, CDR2 FYNNEI, per germline. The CDR3 loop spans 15 amino acids. With 5 bases removed from V and 0 bases from J, the gap between germline ends came to 13 bases. The DNA of the CDR3 is TGTGCCAGCAGTCGGGCAGGGGCTGCTAACTATGGCTACACCTTC. Protein sequence: CASSRAGAANYGYTF.

This clone appeared a single time. The chain has TRBV11-2 and TRBJ1-2; 8 bases fit TRBD1. Germline V gene data show CDR1 as SGHAT and CDR2 as FQNNGV. CDR3 length: 17 amino acids. Germline trimming cut 1 base from V and 1 base from J; bases unmatched to any gene: 8. The CDR3 nucleotides read TGTGCCAGCAGCTTAGCGGGCGACAGGGGTAGTAACTATGGCTACACCTTC. Encoded protein: CASSLAGDRGSNYGYTF.

V and J are TRBV10-1 and TRBJ1-1; TRBD1 might be the D (6 bases). Germline V CDR1 and CDR2: WNHNN, SYGVQD (reference sequence). V gave up 6 bases and J gave up 4 bases, with 15 bases separating them. This CDR3 contains 14 residues. The CDR3 nucleotides are TGCGCCAGCAGCCCACAGGGTGTGAGCACTGAAGCTTTCTTT. As protein: CASSPQGVSTEAFF.

This sequence joins TRBV29-1 and TRBJ1-4, with D perhaps TRBD1 (5 bases). Germline V gene lookup returns CDR1 SQVTM and CDR2 ANQGSEA. The CDR3 has 12 amino acids. The V gene lost 4 bases and the J gene lost 4 bases, with 7 bases spanning the gap. In DNA form, the CDR3 reads TGCAGCGTTGGACAGCTTAATGAAAAACTGTTTTTT. It yields the protein CSVGQLNEKLFF.

The V and J genes are TRBV7-8 and TRBJ2-7, with D hard to call. The CDR3 spans 12 residues. Germline-derived CDR1 and CDR2 are SGHVS and FQNEAQ. The ends were cut back, 5 bases at V and 5 bases at J, with 10 bases in the middle. The DNA for the CDR3 is TGTGCCAGCAGCGCCCGCGCCCACGAGCAGTACTTC. Protein: CASSARAHEQYF.

The rearrangement links TRBV19 to TRBJ1-3, with D hard to call. Per germline, CDR1 LNHDA and CDR2 SQIVND (reference sequence). CDR3 size: 13 residues. Trimming took off 5 bases at V and 2 bases at J, with 7 bases between the two ends. CDR3 sequence: CASSSFTGNTIYF. The CDR3 bases are TGTGCCAGTAGTTCCTTTACTGGAAACACCATATATTTT. The complete variable domain, with remaining parts taken from reference TRBV19 and TRBJ1-3, reads DGGITQSPKYLFRKEGQNVTLSCEQNLNHDAMYWYRQDPGQGLRLIYYSQIVNDFQKGDIAEGYSVSREKKESFPLTVTSAQKNPTAFYLCASSSFTGNTIYFGEGSWLTVV.

The chain joins TRBV18 to TRBJ1-2; TRBD1 agrees at 9 bases. CDR3 length: 17 residues. CDR1 KGHSH and CDR2 LQKENI come from the germline V gene. Germline trimming cut 1 base from V and 7 bases from J; bases unmatched to any gene: 13. The CDR3 bases are TGTGCCAGCTCACCACAAAAAGTCAAGGGACAGGGTTCTGGCTACACCTTC. Translating gives CASSPQKVKGQGSGYTF.

Notes on this clone: Mismatch with germline at one junction end may stem from a read error. J is TRBJ2-5 and V is TRBV7-7; 9 bases map to TRBD2. This CDR3 has 15 amino acids. Germline-derived CDR1 and CDR2 are SSHAT and FNYEAQ (reference sequence). CDR3 in amino acids: CASSLGSGSGQTQYF. Here the CDR3 DNA reads TGTGCTAGCAGCTTGGGTAGCGGGAGTGGGCAGACCCAGTACTTC.

In this sample, this clone turned up a few times. The same CDR3 also results from other DNA sequences found in this sample. The chain carries TRBV3-1 (or the pseudogene TRBV3-2) and TRBJ2-7, with 10 bases aligning to TRBD1. The CDR3 sequence is 14 residues long. Germline assignment: CDR1 LGHDT and CDR2 YNNKEL (reference sequence). After removal of 1 base from V and 3 bases from J, the junction contained 0 bases not matched to a gene. CDR3 in DNA: TGTGCCAGCAGCCAAGGGACAGGGGGCTACGAGCAGTACTTC. This encodes CASSQGTGGYEQYF.

The chain is built from TRBV15 and TRBJ2-7, with 9 bases identical to TRBD2. The CDR3 contains 14 residues. Trimming cost V 1 base and J 2 bases; bases outside gene matches: 0. In germline, CDR1 is LNHNV, CDR2 YYDKDF (reference sequence). CDR3: CATSRGGRAYEQYF. DNA for the CDR3: TGTGCCACCAGCAGAGGCGGGAGGGCCTACGAGCAGTACTTC.

The rearrangement joins TRBV7-9 to TRBJ1-1; unclear D gene. Germline CDR1 reads SEHNR; CDR2 reads FQNEAQ (reference sequence). Trimming stripped 3 bases from V and 0 bases from J, with 8 bases between. The CDR3 runs 14 residues. The CDR3 loop is CASSFDTLNTEAFF. The CDR3 bases are TGTGCCAGCAGCTTTGACACACTGAACACTGAAGCTTTCTTT. Filled out from reference TRBV7-9 and TRBJ1-1, the complete variable domain reads DTGVSQNPRHKITKRGQNVTFRCDPISEHNRLYWYRQTLGQGPEFLTYFQNEAQLEKSRLLSDRFSAERPKGSFSTLEIQRTEQGDSAMYLCASSFDTLNTEAFFGQGTRLTVV.

V gene TRBV5-5 combines with J gene TRBJ2-7; D possibly corresponds to TRBD1 (6 bases). The CDR3 runs 13 residues. The V gene's germline CDR1 is SGHKS and CDR2 YYEKEE (reference sequence). Trimming shortened V by 0 bases and J by 3 bases, and 7 bases separated the two germline ends. DNA for the CDR3: TGTGCCAGCAGCTTGGACAGGGTCTACGAGCAGTACTTC. Translating gives CASSLDRVYEQYF.

The chain carries TRBV6-5 and TRBJ1-2; 8 nucleotides match TRBD1. Germline V CDR1 and CDR2: MNHEY, SVGAGI. V was clipped by 6 bases and J by 8 bases; unmatched bases: 5. This CDR3 spans 12 amino acids. CDR3 sequence reads: CASRKQGGGYTF. The CDR3 DNA follows: TGTGCCAGCAGGAAACAGGGGGGAGGCTACACCTTC.

The chain has TRBV4-3 and TRBJ1-6; D call uncertain. V dropped 0 bases and J dropped 10 bases, with 10 bases sitting between them. This CDR3 comprises 14 residues. CDR1 and CDR2 (germline): LGHNA, YSLEER. DNA for the CDR3: TGCGCCAGCAGCCAAGATGTGGGGAGCTCACCCCTCCACTTT. Protein sequence: CASSQDVGSSPLHF.

The chain links TRBV27 to TRBJ1-5; 8 bases fit TRBD1. Trimming cost V 3 bases and J 4 bases; bases outside gene matches: 5. Germline CDR1 and CDR2: MNHEY and SMNVEV (reference sequence). The CDR3 is 15 residues long. CDR3: CASSLSGGGNQPQHF. In nucleotides, the CDR3 is TGTGCCAGCAGTTTGTCAGGGGGCGGAAATCAGCCCCAGCATTTT.

The chain couples TRBV24-1 to TRBJ2-1; the match to TRBD1 covers 9 bases. CDR1 is KGHDR, CDR2 SFDVKD, per germline. This CDR3 spans 15 amino acids. Unmatched junction bases numbered 11, after V lost 9 bases and J lost 6 bases. In DNA form, the CDR3 reads TGTGCCACCGAGGACCCGGGACAGGGATCCAATGAGCAGTTCTTC. It translates to CATEDPGQGSNEQFF.

The chain combines TRBV5-1 with TRBJ1-1, with D possibly TRBD1 on 5 matching bases. Trimming took off 0 bases at V and 7 bases at J, with 19 bases between the two ends. The CDR3 runs 16 residues. CDR1 and CDR2 from the germline V gene are SGHRS and YFSETQ. The CDR3 coding sequence is TGCGCCAGCAGCTTGGGCTCGGGCAGGGATGAACGTGAAGCTTTCTTT. Translating gives CASSLGSGRDEREAFF.